Below, 29 T cell receptor beta chains from the same sample are listed, as sequenced in a study of early T cells in non-severe SARS-CoV-2 infection. TCRdb analysed the 5' RACE reads with MiXCR anew, one entry per CDR3 protein. The table records tens of thousands of distinct CDR3 sequences, 5% to 7% of them present only once. The sequenced sample was whole blood. The receptors were gathered from an adult who was a healthcare worker with PCR-confirmed SARS-CoV-2 infection or an uninfected control (not recorded which).

A few counts support this clonotype. This chain links TRBV7-2 with TRBJ1-3; D unclear. The CDR3 covers 13 residues. Germline CDR1 reads SGHTA; CDR2 reads FQGNSA. V dropped 5 bases and J dropped 0 bases, with 5 bases sitting between them. DNA for the CDR3: TGTGCCAGCAGCCTCTCCTCTGGAAACACCATATATTTT. This codes for CASSLSSGNTIYF.

Many counts were recorded for this clonotype. J is TRBJ1-2 and V is TRBV21-1; TRBD1, as called in the table, went unchecked against the DNA. TRBV21-1 corresponds to a pseudogene. The CDR3 is 14 residues long. The CDR3, as DNA: TGTGCCGGAGAGGGGGGCATGACGCCCTATGGCTACACCTTC. The encoded protein is CAGEGGMTPYGYTF.

This clonotype was seen ten or more times. V and J are TRBV7-9 and TRBJ1-1; D not resolved. Germline CDR1 reads SEHNR; CDR2 reads FQNEAQ (reference sequence). V shed 6 bases and J shed 1 base, with 9 bases lying between them. The CDR3 has 13 amino acids. The CDR3 is CASRIHTNTEAFF. In DNA, the CDR3 is TGTGCCAGCAGAATTCACACGAACACTGAAGCTTTCTTT.

This clonotype was seen more than once but under ten times. V usage is TRBV5-1 and J usage is TRBJ2-4, with D possibly TRBD1 on 6 matching bases. Trimming removed 1 base from V and 5 bases from J, with 13 bases in between. CDR1 SGHRS and CDR2 YFSETQ come from the germline V gene. The CDR3 runs 15 residues. CDR3 sequence: CASSLSQGQENIQYF. DNA for the CDR3: TGCGCCAGCAGCTTGTCTCAGGGGCAGGAAAACATTCAGTACTTC. Full variable domain (missing parts from reference TRBV5-1 and TRBJ2-4): KAGVTQTPRYLIKTRGQQVTLSCSPISGHRSVSWYQQTPGQGLQFLFEYFSETQRNKGNFPGRFSGRQFSNSRSEMNVSTLELGDSALYLCASSLSQGQENIQYFGAGTRLSVL.

This clonotype has at least ten counts. The V and J genes are TRBV6-2 or TRBV6-3 and TRBJ1-5, with D possibly being TRBD1 (6 bases). V gave up 9 bases and J gave up 2 bases, with 8 bases separating them. Germline CDR1 reads MNHEY; CDR2 reads SVGEGT. This CDR3 comprises 12 residues. This chain's CDR3 is CARWTGNQPQHF. DNA of the CDR3: TGTGCCAGATGGACAGGCAATCAGCCCCAGCATTTT.

This clonotype was seen more than once but under ten times. Its ends do not fully match the called genes, so a read error is possible. This chain connects TRBV28 to TRBJ1-2; D uncertain. CDR3 size: 17 residues. The germline gives CDR1 MDHEN, CDR2 SYDVKM. CDR3 nucleotide sequence: TGTGCCAGCAGACTACCCCTTAGCGGAAAGGAAAGGCGAGGCTACACTTTC. The encoded protein is CASRLPLSGKERRGYTF.

The rearrangement joins TRBV5-1 to TRBJ2-5, with TRBD1 matching over 9 bases. The J segment lost 5 bases and the V segment lost 3 bases, leaving 8 bases of the junction unmatched. CDR1 SGHRS and CDR2 YFSETQ come from the germline V gene. The CDR3 extends over 15 amino acids. For the CDR3, the DNA is TGCGCCAGCAGCTACACAGGGGGCAAAACGGAGACCCAGTACTTC. The encoded protein is CASSYTGGKTETQYF.

This clonotype came up a few times. The CDR3: CATSDLRLQGTGELFF. The CDR3 DNA sequence: TGTGCCACCAGTGATTTGCGACTTCAAGGGACCGGGGAGCTGTTTTTT. The J gene is TRBJ2-2, the V gene TRBV24-1; unclear D gene. CDR1 and CDR2 (germline): KGHDR, SFDVKD. The V and J ends lost 0 bases and 5 bases respectively, with 12 bases between them. There are 16 residues in the CDR3.

This clonotype has a count of ten or more. This chain links TRBV20-1 with TRBJ2-5; D is possibly TRBD2 (6 bases). From germline, CDR1 is DFQATT and CDR2 SNEGSKA (reference sequence). The V end lost 2 bases, the J end lost 6 bases, and 22 bases lay between the germline ends. The CDR3 is made up of 16 amino acids. The CDR3, as DNA: TGCAGTGCTAGACTAGCGAGTTCCGGACCAGATAAGACCCAGTACTTC. As protein: CSARLASSGPDKTQYF.

This clonotype was seen ten or more times. This chain uses TRBV7-2 with TRBJ2-3, with 10 nucleotides matching TRBD2. This CDR3 has 17 amino acids. Germline V gene sequence: CDR1 SGHTA, CDR2 FQGNSA. The V and J ends lost 4 bases and 1 base, in that order; junction bases with no gene match: 8. DNA for the CDR3: TGTGCCAGCAGCTCAATAGGAGCGGGAGGGCGCACAGATACGCAGTATTTT. It yields the protein CASSSIGAGGRTDTQYF.

Ten or more counts support this clonotype. This chain joins TRBV25-1 and TRBJ2-5; 11 nucleotides agree with TRBD2. The CDR3 is made up of 15 amino acids. CDR1 is MGHDK, CDR2 SYGVNS, per germline. V shed 5 bases, J shed 2 bases, and the junction held 4 bases outside the gene matches. The CDR3 spells CASSPRTSGQETQYF. Here the CDR3 DNA reads TGTGCCAGCAGTCCCCGGACTAGCGGGCAAGAGACCCAGTACTTC.

This clonotype was counted only a few times. The chain is built from TRBV9 and TRBJ1-1; the D gene is possibly TRBD1 (5 bases). This CDR3 comprises 14 residues. V lost 2 bases to trimming and J lost 4 bases, with 12 bases between them. Per the germline V gene, CDR1 is SGDLS and CDR2 is YYNGEE. DNA of the CDR3: TGTGCCAGCAGCGTCTTGGACAAGCCCACTGAAGCTTTCTTT. This encodes CASSVLDKPTEAFF. The full variable domain, with the rest looked up from reference TRBV9 and TRBJ1-1, is DSGVTQTPKHLITATGQRVTLRCSPRSGDLSVYWYQQSLDQGLQFLIQYYNGEERAKGNILERFSAQQFPDLHSELNLSSLELGDSALYFCASSVLDKPTEAFFGQGTRLTVV.

The chain is built from TRBV5-1 and TRBJ2-3; D unresolved. The V and J ends lost 0 bases and 5 bases respectively, with 10 bases between them. This CDR3 comprises 14 residues. Germline V gives CDR1 SGHRS, CDR2 YFSETQ. CDR3: CASSLVLGIDTQYF. CDR3 DNA sequence: TGCGCCAGCAGCTTGGTTCTGGGGATAGATACGCAGTATTTT.

A few counts support this clonotype. This chain joins TRBV20-1 and TRBJ2-2; tentative D call: TRBD1 (6 bases). The V gene lost 3 bases and the J gene lost 4 bases, with 6 bases spanning the gap. Looked up from germline, CDR1 is DFQATT and CDR2 is SNEGSKA (reference sequence). The CDR3 totals 12 residues. The DNA of the CDR3 is TGCAGTGCTAGGGACAGCACCGGGGAGCTGTTTTTT. It is translated as CSARDSTGELFF.

This clonotype has at least ten counts. This sequence joins TRBV4-2 and TRBJ1-6; D remains ambiguous. The CDR3 runs to 16 residues. Trimming took off 0 bases at V and 5 bases at J, with 11 bases between the two ends. The germline gives CDR1 LGHNA, CDR2 YNFKEQ. The chain's CDR3 is CASSQDGNRDNSPLHF. The DNA of the CDR3 is TGTGCCAGCAGCCAAGATGGAAACAGAGATAATTCACCCCTCCACTTT.

This clonotype was recorded many times. This rearrangement joins TRBV5-1 to TRBJ1-6; 7 bases are a match to TRBD1. Per germline, CDR1 SGHRS and CDR2 YFSETQ. The CDR3 length is 15 residues. J was trimmed by 7 bases and V by 0 bases; bases with no gene match: 4. Written as DNA, the CDR3 is TGCGCCAGCAGCTTGGGAGACAGGGCAAATTCACCCCTCCACTTT. Translating it yields CASSLGDRANSPLHF.

V gene TRBV6-2 or TRBV6-3 combines with J gene TRBJ2-1, with 11 bases aligning to TRBD2. The CDR3 contains 14 residues. The germline CDR1 and CDR2 sequences are MNHEY and SVGEGT. J lost 9 bases, V lost 6 bases, and 7 bases had no gene match. CDR3 sequence: CASSKIAGGGEQFF. DNA for the CDR3: TGTGCCAGCAGCAAAATAGCGGGAGGGGGTGAGCAGTTCTTC.

This clonotype was seen ten or more times. This chain joins TRBV7-8 and TRBJ2-4; D tentatively fits TRBD1 or TRBD2 (5 bases each). The CDR3 length is 14 residues. The germline V gene encodes CDR1 SGHVS and CDR2 FQNEAQ. Between the trimmed V and J ends, which lost 5 bases and 1 base, there was a span of 9 bases. Written as DNA, the CDR3 is TGTGCCAGCAGCAACCGGGACGCCAAAAACATTCAGTACTTC. The encoded protein is CASSNRDAKNIQYF.

This clonotype was seen repeatedly, ten times or more. V gene TRBV5-1 combines with J gene TRBJ2-7, with 12 positions matching TRBD1. Germline V gives CDR1 SGHRS, CDR2 YFSETQ. This CDR3 has 15 residues. V lost 2 bases and J lost 2; bases outside the gene matches: 2. In DNA form, the CDR3 reads TGCGCCAGCAGCTTCGGGACAGGGGGCGCCTACGAGCAGTACTTC. It encodes CASSFGTGGAYEQYF.

This clonotype was seen a handful of times. The rearrangement links TRBV7-2 to TRBJ2-5, with D possibly matching TRBD1 (6 bases). CDR1 and CDR2 (germline): SGHTA, FQGNSA. The CDR3 has 13 amino acids. V was clipped by 2 bases and J by 5 bases, with 9 bases between them. CDR3 sequence (DNA): TGTGCCAGCAGCTTAAACAGGGTGGAGACCCAGTACTTC. It is translated as CASSLNRVETQYF.

In this sample, this clonotype turned up a few times. The V gene is TRBV7-2, the J gene TRBJ2-3; the D gene could be TRBD1 or TRBD2 (5 bases each). Per germline, CDR1 SGHTA and CDR2 FQGNSA. This CDR3 comprises 15 residues. Trimming shortened V by 8 bases and J by 0 bases, and 15 bases separated the two germline ends. The CDR3 coding sequence is TGTGCCAGCTCCCGGGGCTCATCTAGCACAGATACGCAGTATTTT. Translated, it gives CASSRGSSSTDTQYF.

This clonotype was counted once. A single base separates this from a much larger clone, so it may be a read error. CDR3 nucleotides: TGCAGTGCTGTAGTGGGACAGGTTTTCACAGATACGCAGTATTTT. It specifies CSAVVGQVFTDTQYF. The V call is TRBV20-1, the J call TRBJ2-3; TRBD1 matches at 8 bases. With V trimmed by 5 bases and J by 2 bases, 9 bases remained unmatched. This CDR3 contains 15 residues. Germline V CDR1 and CDR2: DFQATT, SNEGSKA (reference sequence).

This clonotype came up many times. V and J are TRBV4-3 and TRBJ2-3; 10 bases match TRBD2. CDR1 LGHNA and CDR2 YSLEER come from the germline V gene. V was clipped by 3 bases and J by 6 bases; unmatched bases: 6. There are 15 residues in the CDR3. This CDR3 reads CASSHSAGGGDTQYF. Here the CDR3 DNA reads TGCGCCAGCAGCCATTCAGCGGGAGGGGGGGATACGCAGTATTTT.

This clonotype was counted many times. The chain carries TRBV14 and TRBJ2-7, with a possible D match to TRBD1 (6 bases). This CDR3 has 15 residues. Germline V gene sequence: CDR1 SGHDN, CDR2 FVKESK. The V and J ends lost 5 bases and 1 base respectively, with 15 bases between them. The CDR3 loop is CASSSTQGISYEQYF. CDR3 DNA: TGTGCCAGCAGCTCGACCCAGGGGATTTCCTACGAGCAGTACTTC.

This clonotype was recorded a few times. The V call is TRBV4-2, the J call TRBJ1-4; no reliable D call. Deletions cut 4 bases from V and 0 bases from J, with 9 bases between. This CDR3 comprises 15 residues. Looked up from germline, CDR1 is LGHNA and CDR2 is YNFKEQ. The CDR3 loop reads CASSPVEATNEKLFF. As DNA, the CDR3 is TGTGCCAGCAGCCCCGTGGAGGCAACTAATGAAAAACTGTTTTTT.

This clonotype has just a few counts. The chain recombines TRBV28 with TRBJ2-1; D is unclear. Germline V CDR1 and CDR2: MDHEN, SYDVKM. The CDR3 runs 16 residues. V lost 3 bases and J 0 bases, leaving 12 bases between the germline ends. The CDR3 loop reads CASSLPGSSSYNEQFF. CDR3 in DNA: TGTGCCAGCAGTTTGCCCGGGTCGAGCTCCTACAATGAGCAGTTCTTC.

The chain has TRBV4-1 and TRBJ2-3; D not resolved. The germline CDR1 and CDR2 sequences are MGHRA and YSYEKL. V shed 0 bases and J shed 4 bases, with 11 bases lying between them. The CDR3 sequence is 15 residues long. The CDR3 loop reads CASSQDLGRADTQYF. CDR3 in DNA: TGCGCCAGCAGCCAAGACCTAGGAAGGGCAGATACGCAGTATTTT.

This clonotype was detected many times. V is TRBV11-2 and J is TRBJ2-2, with 10 bases lining up with TRBD2. The germline CDR1 and CDR2 sequences are SGHAT and FQNNGV. This CDR3 comprises 17 residues. V trimming: 0 bases; J trimming: 4 bases; junction bases outside the gene matches: 5. The CDR3 coding sequence is TGTGCCAGCAGCTTAGATGGGACTAGCGTGTTCACCGGGGAGCTGTTTTTT. It translates to CASSLDGTSVFTGELFF.

The table lists this clonotype with a few counts. The chain carries TRBV6-2 or TRBV6-3 and TRBJ2-1, with D perhaps TRBD1 (6 bases). Looked up from germline, CDR1 is MNHEY and CDR2 is SVGEGT. The CDR3 is made up of 13 amino acids. Trimming took off 6 bases at V and 4 bases at J, with 10 bases between the two ends. The CDR3 DNA is TGTGCCAGCAGGGGGACATTATACAATGAGCAGTTCTTC. This encodes CASRGTLYNEQFF.